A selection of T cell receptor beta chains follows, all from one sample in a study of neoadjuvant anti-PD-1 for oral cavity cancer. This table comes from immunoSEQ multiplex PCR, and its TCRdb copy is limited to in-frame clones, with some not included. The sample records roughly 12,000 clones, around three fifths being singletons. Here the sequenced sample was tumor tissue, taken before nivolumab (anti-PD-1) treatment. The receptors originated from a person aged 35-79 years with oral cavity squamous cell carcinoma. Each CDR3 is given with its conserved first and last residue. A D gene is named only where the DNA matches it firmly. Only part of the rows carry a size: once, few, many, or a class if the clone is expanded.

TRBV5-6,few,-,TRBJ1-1,CASSLGASGNTEAFF,TGTGCCAGCAGCTTGGGAGCGTCGGGGAACACTGAAGCTTTCTTT
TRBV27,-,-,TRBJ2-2,CASRTTRDLLTLNTGELFF,TGTGCCAGCAGAACCACCCGGGACTTACTAACCCTCAACACCGGGGAGCTGTTTTTT
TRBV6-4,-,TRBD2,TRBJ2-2,CASSETSGSTGELFF,TGTGCCAGCAGTGAGACTAGCGGGAGCACCGGGGAGCTGTTTTTT
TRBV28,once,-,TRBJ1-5,CASSLLGQPQHF,TGTGCCAGCAGTTTATTAGGGCAGCCCCAGCATTTT
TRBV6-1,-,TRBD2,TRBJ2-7,CASSDGLAGVEVYF,TGTGCCAGCTCGGATGGACTAGCGGGAGTAGAAGTGTACTTC
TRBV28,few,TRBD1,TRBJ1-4,CASSYPGTGEKLFF,TGTGCCAGCAGTTACCCAGGGACAGGTGAAAAACTGTTTTTT
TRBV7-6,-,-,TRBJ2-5,CASSLGPLQETQYF,TGTGCCAGCAGCTTAGGGCCGCTCCAAGAGACCCAGTACTTC
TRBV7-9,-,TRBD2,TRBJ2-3,CASSLHSGGDTDTQYF,TGTGCCAGCAGCCTCCATAGCGGGGGAGACACAGATACGCAGTATTTT
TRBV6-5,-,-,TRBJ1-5,CASRGGEESNQPQHF,TGTGCCAGCAGGGGGGGGGAGGAGAGCAATCAGCCCCAGCATTTT
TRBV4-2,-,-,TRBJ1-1,CASSQDEPTNTEAFF,TGTGCCAGCAGCCAAGATGAACCGACGAACACTGAAGCTTTCTTT
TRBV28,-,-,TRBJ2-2,CASRPTQGNAGELFF,TGTGCCAGCAGGCCAACTCAGGGAAATGCCGGGGAGCTGTTTTTT
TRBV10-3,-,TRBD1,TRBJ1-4,CATRDRASNEKLFF,TGTGCCACACGAGACAGGGCTTCAAATGAAAAACTGTTTTTT
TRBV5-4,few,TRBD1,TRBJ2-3,CATFRGDRELDTQYF,TGTGCCACTTTTAGAGGGGACAGGGAATTAGATACGCAGTATTTT
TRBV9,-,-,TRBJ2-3,CASSTWDGGTDTQYF,TGTGCCAGCAGCACCTGGGACGGAGGCACAGATACGCAGTATTTT
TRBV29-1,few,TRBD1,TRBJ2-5,CSVQDRNQETQYF,TGCAGCGTCCAGGACAGGAACCAAGAGACCCAGTACTTC
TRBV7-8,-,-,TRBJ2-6,CASSPQNSGANVLTF,TGTGCCAGCAGCCCTCAGAACTCTGGGGCCAACGTCCTGACTTTC
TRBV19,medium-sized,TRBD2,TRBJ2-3,CASSALAGPDTQYF,TGTGCCAGTAGCGCTCTAGCGGGACCAGATACGCAGTATTTT
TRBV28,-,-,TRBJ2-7,CASSVSGTAYEQYF,TGTGCCAGCAGTGTTTCCGGGACTGCCTACGAGCAGTACTTC
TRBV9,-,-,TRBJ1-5,CASSPSGGSQPQHF,TGTGCCAGCAGCCCCTCGGGGGGCAGTCAGCCCCAGCATTTT
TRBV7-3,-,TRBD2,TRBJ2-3,CASSPSPGLAGAFPDTQYF,TGTGCCAGCAGCCCCAGCCCGGGACTAGCGGGAGCTTTCCCAGATACGCAGTATTTT
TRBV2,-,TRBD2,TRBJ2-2,CASNPAGGPNTGELFF,TGTGCCAGCAACCCCGCGGGAGGGCCGAACACCGGGGAGCTGTTTTTT
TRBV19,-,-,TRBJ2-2,CASRLGGLMNTGELFF,TGTGCCAGTAGGTTGGGGGGGCTCATGAACACCGGGGAGCTGTTTTTT
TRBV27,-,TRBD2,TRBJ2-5,CASSKRLRGSSGRAVGWAQETQYF,TGTGCCAGCAGTAAACGTCTCAGGGGTTCGAGCGGGAGGGCCGTAGGGTGGGCACAAGAGACCCAGTACTTC
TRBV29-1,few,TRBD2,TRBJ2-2,CSVGSSGLNTGELFF,TGCAGCGTGGGGTCTAGCGGGTTGAACACCGGGGAGCTGTTTTTT
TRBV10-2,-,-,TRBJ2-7,CASSEQRPYEQYF,TGCGCCAGCAGTGAGCAGCGGCCCTACGAGCAGTACTTC
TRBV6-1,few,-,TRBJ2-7,CASREPGSAAGEQYF,TGTGCCAGCAGAGAACCGGGGTCAGCGGCGGGGGAGCAGTACTTC
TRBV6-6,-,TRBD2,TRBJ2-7,CASSYSLAGVYEQYF,TGTGCCAGCAGTTACTCCCTAGCGGGAGTGTACGAGCAGTACTTC
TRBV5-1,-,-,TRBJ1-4,CASTGRGPVMVTNEKLFF,TGCGCCAGCACCGGTCGGGGCCCGGTGATGGTAACTAATGAAAAACTGTTTTTT
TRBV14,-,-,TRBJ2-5,CASSQRKETQYF,TGTGCCAGCAGCCAGAGAAAAGAGACCCAGTACTTC
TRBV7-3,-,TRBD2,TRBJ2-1,CASSLLAGGLSEQFF,TGTGCCAGCAGCTTACTAGCGGGAGGGCTCAGTGAGCAGTTCTTC
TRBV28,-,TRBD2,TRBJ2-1,CASNGGDRGKGEQFF,TGTGCCAGCAACGGGGGGGACCGGGGAAAAGGTGAGCAGTTCTTC
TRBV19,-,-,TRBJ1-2,CASSILGTDGNYGYTF,TGTGCCAGTAGTATCCTCGGGACGGACGGTAACTATGGCTACACCTTC
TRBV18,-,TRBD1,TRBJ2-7,CASSPPGQTFQKPYEQYF,TGTGCCAGCTCACCACCGGGACAGACTTTCCAAAAACCCTACGAGCAGTACTTC
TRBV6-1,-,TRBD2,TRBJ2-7,CASRGGGANSYEQYF,TGTGCCAGCAGGGGGGGAGGGGCCAACTCCTACGAGCAGTACTTC
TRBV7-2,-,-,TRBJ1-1,CASSYFITLNTEAFF,TGTGCCAGCAGCTACTTTATCACACTGAACACTGAAGCTTTCTTT
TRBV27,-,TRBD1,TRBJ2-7,CASSSRQGAYEQYF,TGTGCCAGCAGTTCCCGACAGGGGGCTTACGAGCAGTACTTC
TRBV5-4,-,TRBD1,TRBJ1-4,CASSLGGTVDEKLFF,TGTGCCAGCAGCTTGGGTGGGACAGTAGATGAAAAACTGTTTTTT
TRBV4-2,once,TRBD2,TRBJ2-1,CASSQDLSGSSYNEQFF,TGTGCCAGCAGCCAAGACCTTAGCGGGAGTTCCTACAATGAGCAGTTCTTC
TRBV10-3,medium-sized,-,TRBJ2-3,CAISLESTDTQYF,TGTGCCATCAGCCTAGAAAGCACAGATACGCAGTATTTT
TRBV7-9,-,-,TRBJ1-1,CASSQGNTEAFF,TGTGCCAGCAGCCAGGGGAACACTGAAGCTTTCTTT
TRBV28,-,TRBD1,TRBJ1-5,CASSSDREAQPQHF,TGTGCCAGCAGTTCAGACAGGGAGGCTCAGCCCCAGCATTTT
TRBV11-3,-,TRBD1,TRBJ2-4,CASSLGTGRENIQYF,TGTGCCAGCAGCTTAGGGACAGGGAGAGAAAACATTCAGTACTTC
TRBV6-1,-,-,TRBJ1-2,CASKGLANYGYTF,TGTGCCAGCAAAGGGTTAGCTAACTATGGCTACACCTTC
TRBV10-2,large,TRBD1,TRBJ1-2,CASRIGQGTIDGYTF,TGCGCCAGCCGCATTGGACAGGGGACTATTGATGGCTACACCTTC
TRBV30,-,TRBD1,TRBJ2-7,CAWNPLRTGGSYEQYF,TGTGCCTGGAACCCCCTCAGGACAGGGGGCTCCTACGAGCAGTACTTC
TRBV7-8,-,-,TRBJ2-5,CASINLAGGGGETQYF,TGTGCCAGCATTAATCTAGCCGGAGGGGGAGGGGAGACCCAGTACTTC
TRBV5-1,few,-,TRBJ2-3,CASSLQGGSTDTQYF,TGCGCCAGCAGTTTGCAGGGGGGCAGCACAGATACGCAGTATTTT
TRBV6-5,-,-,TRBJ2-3,CASSTPTRGTQYF,TGTGCCAGCAGTACGCCGACAAGGGGTACGCAGTATTTT
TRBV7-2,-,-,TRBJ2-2,CASSLVGGTGELFF,TGTGCCAGCAGCTTAGTAGGTGGAACCGGGGAGCTGTTTTTT
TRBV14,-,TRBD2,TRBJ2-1,CASSLQAHDQRGGSDNEQFF,TGTGCCAGCAGCCTCCAAGCTCATGACCAGCGGGGGGGGTCGGACAATGAGCAGTTCTTC
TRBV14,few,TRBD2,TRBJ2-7,CASSVLAGNYEQYF,TGTGCCAGCAGCGTCCTAGCGGGTAACTACGAGCAGTACTTC
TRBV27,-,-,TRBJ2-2,CASSENTGELFF,TGTGCCAGCAGTGAAAACACCGGGGAGCTGTTTTTT
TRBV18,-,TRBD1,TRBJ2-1,CASSPPTGGAANEQFF,TGTGCCAGCTCACCACCAACAGGGGGCGCCGCCAATGAGCAGTTCTTC
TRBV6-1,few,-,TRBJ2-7,CASSETVGLATIMREQYF,TGTGCCAGCAGTGAAACTGTTGGGCTAGCGACTATTATGAGGGAGCAGTACTTC